This T cell receptor (beta chain) was found in a study of OX40 agonist ivuxolimab in advanced cancers. Overall study context: As their treatment, patients were administered ivuxolimab, an agonistic anti-OX40 (CD134) antibody. Study outcomes and limitations: Also showing low normalized T-cell clonal expansion were some of the nonresponders.

As to this clone: Its antigen is not known.

CDR1 MGHDK and CDR2 SYGVNS come from the germline V gene. CDR3 size: 11 residues. Between the trimmed V and J ends, which lost 5 bases and 5 bases, there was a span of 6 bases. Here immunoSEQ multiplex PCR was the method, and the copy in TCRdb shows in-frame clones only, minus some. The sample consists of around 45,000 clones, around nine tenths of them appearing once. Individuals having autoimmune disease history or systemic immunosuppression were not enrolled. The chain combines TRBV25-1 with TRBJ1-2; D might be TRBD1 (5 bases). This clonotype originated in an adult with an advanced solid tumor such as melanoma, head and neck, liver or kidney cancer. The sample was CD4+ or CD8+ T cells sorted from blood, taken in a trial of the OX40 agonist ivuxolimab. CDR3 in amino acids: CASSTGYGYTF. CDR3 DNA: TGTGCCAGCAGTACAGGATATGGCTACACCTTC.